This T cell receptor (beta chain) is from a study of beta chain features in type 1 diabetes. As every portion of the isolated RNA was reverse transcribed, the sequencing read expressed TCRB transcripts. The data were produced by immunoSEQ multiplex PCR, yet TCRdb's version contains in-frame clones alone and is incomplete. The sample includes about 47,000 clones, approximately 43% of them seen just once. To note about this clone: What it binds is not known.

Findings and caveats of the study: Moderately but significantly shorter TCRB CDR3s were found in Type 1 diabetes patients in all four CD4+ subsets.

The CDR3 has 16 residues. From germline, CDR1 is SGHRS and CDR2 YFSETQ. The V gene lost 2 bases and the J gene lost 1 base, with 12 bases spanning the gap. The sequence was collected from a man aged 25 to 40 with type 1 diabetes. The V and J genes are TRBV5-1 and TRBJ1-4; D not resolved. Sequencing was carried out using stem cell memory CD4+ T cells from blood. CDR3 region: CASSLSPGETNEKLFF. CDR3 bases: TGCGCCAGCAGCTTAAGCCCCGGGGAAACTAATGAAAAACTGTTTTTT.